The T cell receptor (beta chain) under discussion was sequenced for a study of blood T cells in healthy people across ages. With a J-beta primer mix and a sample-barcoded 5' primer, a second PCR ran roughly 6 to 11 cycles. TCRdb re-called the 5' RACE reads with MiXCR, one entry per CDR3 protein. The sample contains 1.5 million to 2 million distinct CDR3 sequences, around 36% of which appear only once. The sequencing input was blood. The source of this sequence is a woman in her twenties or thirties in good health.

CDR3 region: CSARTSGVAGFNNEQFF. CDR3 sequence (DNA): TGCAGTGCCAGGACTAGCGGGGTTGCGGGTTTTAACAATGAGCAGTTCTTC. The J gene is TRBJ2-1, the V gene TRBV20-1, with 12 positions matching TRBD2. V lost 6 bases, J lost 5 bases, and 14 bases stayed unmatched. CDR3 length: 17 residues. Germline CDR1 DFQATT, CDR2 SNEGSKA (reference sequence).